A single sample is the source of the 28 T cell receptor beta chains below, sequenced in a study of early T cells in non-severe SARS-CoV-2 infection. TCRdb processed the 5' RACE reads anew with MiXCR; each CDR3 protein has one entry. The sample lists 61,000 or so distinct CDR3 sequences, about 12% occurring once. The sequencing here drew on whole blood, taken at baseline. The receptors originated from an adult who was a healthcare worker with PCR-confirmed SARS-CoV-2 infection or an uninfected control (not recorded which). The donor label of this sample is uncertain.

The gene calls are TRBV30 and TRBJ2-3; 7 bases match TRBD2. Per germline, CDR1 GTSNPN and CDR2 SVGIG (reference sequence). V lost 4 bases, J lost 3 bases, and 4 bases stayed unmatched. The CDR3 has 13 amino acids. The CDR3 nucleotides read TGTGCCTGGACTAGCGGTCAAACAGATACGCAGTATTTT. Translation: CAWTSGQTDTQYF.

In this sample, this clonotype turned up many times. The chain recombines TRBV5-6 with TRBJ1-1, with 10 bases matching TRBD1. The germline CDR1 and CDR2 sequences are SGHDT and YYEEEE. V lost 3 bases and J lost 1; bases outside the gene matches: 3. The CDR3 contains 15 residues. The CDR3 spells CASSSWTGGNTEAFF. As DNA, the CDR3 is TGTGCCAGCAGCTCGTGGACAGGGGGGAACACTGAAGCTTTCTTT.

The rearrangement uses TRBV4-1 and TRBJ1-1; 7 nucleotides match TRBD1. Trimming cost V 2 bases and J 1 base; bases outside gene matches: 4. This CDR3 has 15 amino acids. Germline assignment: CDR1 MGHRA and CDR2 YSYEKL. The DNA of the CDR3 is TGCGCCAGCAGCCAAAGACAGGGCTCGAACACTGAAGCTTTCTTT. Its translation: CASSQRQGSNTEAFF.

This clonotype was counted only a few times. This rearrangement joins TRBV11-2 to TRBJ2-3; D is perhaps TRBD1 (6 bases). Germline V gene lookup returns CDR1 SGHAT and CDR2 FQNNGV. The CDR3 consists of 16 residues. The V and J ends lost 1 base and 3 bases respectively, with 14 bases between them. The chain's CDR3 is CASSLVWGQGTDTQYF. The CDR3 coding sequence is TGTGCCAGCAGCTTAGTATGGGGGCAGGGAACAGATACGCAGTATTTT.

The CDR3, as DNA: TGTGCCATCAGTGAGACTCAGATCCGGGACAGAAAAGAGACCCAGTACTTC. Protein product: CAISETQIRDRKETQYF. J is TRBJ2-5 and V is TRBV10-3, with 7 positions matching TRBD1. After removal of 2 bases from V and 3 bases from J, the junction contained 12 bases not matched to a gene. The CDR3 totals 17 residues. Germline CDR1 reads ENHRY; CDR2 reads SYGVKD.

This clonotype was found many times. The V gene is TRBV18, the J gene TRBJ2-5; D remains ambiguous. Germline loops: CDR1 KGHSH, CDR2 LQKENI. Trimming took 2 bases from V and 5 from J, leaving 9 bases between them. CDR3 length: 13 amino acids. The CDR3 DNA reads TGTGCCAGCTCACCAACCAACATTGAGACCCAGTACTTC. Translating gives CASSPTNIETQYF.

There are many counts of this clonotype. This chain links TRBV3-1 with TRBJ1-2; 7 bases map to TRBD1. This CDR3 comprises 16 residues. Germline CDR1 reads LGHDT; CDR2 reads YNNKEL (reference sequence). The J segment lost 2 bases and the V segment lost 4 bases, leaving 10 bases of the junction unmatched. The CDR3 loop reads CASSRQGTESNYGYTF. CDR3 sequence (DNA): TGTGCCAGCAGCCGCCAGGGGACAGAATCGAACTATGGCTACACCTTC.

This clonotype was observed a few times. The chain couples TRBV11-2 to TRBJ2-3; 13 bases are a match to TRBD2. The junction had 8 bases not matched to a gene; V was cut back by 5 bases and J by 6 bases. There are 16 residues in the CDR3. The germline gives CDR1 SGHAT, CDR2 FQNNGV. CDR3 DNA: TGTGCCAGCAGCACCACTAGCGGGGGGGCCAGGGATACGCAGTATTTT. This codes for CASSTTSGGARDTQYF.

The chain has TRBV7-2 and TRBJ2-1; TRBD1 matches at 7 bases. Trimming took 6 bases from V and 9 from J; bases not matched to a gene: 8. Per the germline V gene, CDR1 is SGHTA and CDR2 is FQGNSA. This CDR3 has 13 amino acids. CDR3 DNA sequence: TGTGCCAGCAGACCGACAGGGATCACTGAGCAGTTCTTC. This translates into CASRPTGITEQFF.

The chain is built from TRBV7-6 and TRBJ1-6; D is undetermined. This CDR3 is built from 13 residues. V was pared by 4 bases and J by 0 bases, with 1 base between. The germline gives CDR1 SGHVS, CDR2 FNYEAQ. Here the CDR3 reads CASSSSYNSPLHF. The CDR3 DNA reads TGTGCCAGCAGCTCCTCCTATAATTCACCCCTCCACTTT.

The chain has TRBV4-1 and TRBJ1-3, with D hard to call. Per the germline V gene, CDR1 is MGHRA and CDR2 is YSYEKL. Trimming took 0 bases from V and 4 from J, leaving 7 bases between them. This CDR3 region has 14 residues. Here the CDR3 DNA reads TGCGCCAGCAGCCAAGAGCCAGCGGGAAACACCATATATTTT. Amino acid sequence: CASSQEPAGNTIYF.

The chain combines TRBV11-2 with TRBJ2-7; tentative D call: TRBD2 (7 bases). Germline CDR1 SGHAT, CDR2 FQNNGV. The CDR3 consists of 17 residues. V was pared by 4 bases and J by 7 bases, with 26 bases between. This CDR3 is CASSSPEATGGRFEQYV. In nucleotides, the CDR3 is TGTGCCAGCAGCTCCCCCGAGGCCACGGGGGGCCGTTTTGAGCAGTACGTC.

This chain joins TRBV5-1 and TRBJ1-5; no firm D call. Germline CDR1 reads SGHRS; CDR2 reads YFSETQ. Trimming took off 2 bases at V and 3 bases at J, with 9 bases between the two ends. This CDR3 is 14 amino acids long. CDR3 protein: CASSLNGDNQPQHF. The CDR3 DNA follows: TGCGCCAGCAGCTTAAACGGCGACAATCAGCCCCAGCATTTT.

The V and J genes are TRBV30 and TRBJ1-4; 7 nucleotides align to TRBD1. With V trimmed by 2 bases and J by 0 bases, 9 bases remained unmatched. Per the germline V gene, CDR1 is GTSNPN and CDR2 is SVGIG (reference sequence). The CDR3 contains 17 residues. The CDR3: CAWSPGQRFATNEKLFF. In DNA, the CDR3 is TGTGCCTGGAGTCCGGGACAGCGTTTTGCAACTAATGAAAAACTGTTTTTT. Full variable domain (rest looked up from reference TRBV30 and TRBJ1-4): SQTIHQWPATLVQPVGSPLSLECTVEGTSNPNLYWYRQAAGRGLQLLFYSVGIGQISSEVPQNLSASRPQDRQFILSSKKLLLSDSGFYLCAWSPGQRFATNEKLFFGSGTQLSVL.

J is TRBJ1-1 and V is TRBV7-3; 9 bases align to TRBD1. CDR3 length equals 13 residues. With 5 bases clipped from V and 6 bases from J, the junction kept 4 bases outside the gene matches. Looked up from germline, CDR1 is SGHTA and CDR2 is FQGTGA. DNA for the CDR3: TGTGCCAGCAGCCCAAGACAGGGGGCTGAAGCTTTCTTT. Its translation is CASSPRQGAEAFF.

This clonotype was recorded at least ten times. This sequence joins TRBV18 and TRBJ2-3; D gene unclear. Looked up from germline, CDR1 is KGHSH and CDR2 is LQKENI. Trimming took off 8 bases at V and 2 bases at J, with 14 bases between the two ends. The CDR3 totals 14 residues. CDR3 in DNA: TGTGCCAGCCAAAAAGGAATCACCACAGATACGCAGTATTTT. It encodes CASQKGITTDTQYF.

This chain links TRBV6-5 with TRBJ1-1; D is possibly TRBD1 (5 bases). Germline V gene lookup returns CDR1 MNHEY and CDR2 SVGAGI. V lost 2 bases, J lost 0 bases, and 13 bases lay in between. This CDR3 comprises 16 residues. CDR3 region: CASSYDPGRMNTEAFF. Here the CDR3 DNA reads TGTGCCAGCAGTTACGATCCGGGACGGATGAACACTGAAGCTTTCTTT.

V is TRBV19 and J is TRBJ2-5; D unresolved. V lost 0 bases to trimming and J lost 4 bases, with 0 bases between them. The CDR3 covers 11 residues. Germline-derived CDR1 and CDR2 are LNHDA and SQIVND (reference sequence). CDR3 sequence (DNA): TGTGCCAGTAGTATAGAAGAGACCCAGTACTTC. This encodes CASSIEETQYF.

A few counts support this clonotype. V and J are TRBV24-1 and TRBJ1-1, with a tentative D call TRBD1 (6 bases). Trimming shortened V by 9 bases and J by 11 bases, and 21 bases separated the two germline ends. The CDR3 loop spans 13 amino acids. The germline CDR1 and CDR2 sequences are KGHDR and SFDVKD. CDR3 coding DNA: TGTGCCACCGGGTCGGGGGACACCTACGGGGCTTTCTTT. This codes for CATGSGDTYGAFF.

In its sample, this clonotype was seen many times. The CDR3 sequence is CASRPDSLNTEAFF. The DNA for the CDR3 is TGCGCCAGCAGACCGGACAGTCTGAACACTGAAGCTTTCTTT. The chain uses TRBV10-2 and TRBJ1-1, with a possible D match to TRBD1 (6 bases). V lost 6 bases and J 0 bases, leaving 11 bases between the germline ends. The CDR3 sequence is 14 residues long. Germline V lookup: CDR1 WSHSY, CDR2 SAAADI.

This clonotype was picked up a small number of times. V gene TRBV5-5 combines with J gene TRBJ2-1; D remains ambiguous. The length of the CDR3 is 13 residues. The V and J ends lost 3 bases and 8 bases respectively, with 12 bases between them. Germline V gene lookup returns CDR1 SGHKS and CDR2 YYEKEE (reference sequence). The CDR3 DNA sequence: TGTGCCAGCAGCTACTCCATATTAGATGAGCAGTTCTTC. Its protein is CASSYSILDEQFF.

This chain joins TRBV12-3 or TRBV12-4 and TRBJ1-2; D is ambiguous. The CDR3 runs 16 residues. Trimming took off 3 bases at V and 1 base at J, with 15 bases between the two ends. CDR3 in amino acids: CASSFIVSQVNYGYTF. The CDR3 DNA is TGTGCCAGCAGTTTTATAGTCTCGCAAGTTAACTATGGCTACACCTTC.

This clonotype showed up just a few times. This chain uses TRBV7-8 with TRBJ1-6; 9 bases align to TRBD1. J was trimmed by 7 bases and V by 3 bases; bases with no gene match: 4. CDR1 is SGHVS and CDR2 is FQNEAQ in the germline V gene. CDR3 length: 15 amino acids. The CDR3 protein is CASSLGQGMNSPLHF. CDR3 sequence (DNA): TGTGCCAGCAGCTTGGGACAGGGAATGAATTCACCCCTCCACTTT.

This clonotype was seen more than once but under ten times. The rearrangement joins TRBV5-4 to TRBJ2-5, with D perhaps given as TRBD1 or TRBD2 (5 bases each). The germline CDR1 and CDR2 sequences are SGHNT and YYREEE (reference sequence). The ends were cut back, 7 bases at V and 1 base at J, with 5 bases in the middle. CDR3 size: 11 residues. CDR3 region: CASGTQETQYF. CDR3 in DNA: TGTGCCAGCGGGACCCAAGAGACCCAGTACTTC.

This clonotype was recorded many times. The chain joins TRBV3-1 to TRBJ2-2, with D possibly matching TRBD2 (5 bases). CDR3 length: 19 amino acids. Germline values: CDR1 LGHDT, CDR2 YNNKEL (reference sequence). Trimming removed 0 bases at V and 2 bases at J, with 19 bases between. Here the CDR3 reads CASSQERAVPGSNTGELFF. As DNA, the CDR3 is TGTGCCAGCAGCCAAGAAAGGGCCGTACCGGGATCCAACACCGGGGAGCTGTTTTTT.

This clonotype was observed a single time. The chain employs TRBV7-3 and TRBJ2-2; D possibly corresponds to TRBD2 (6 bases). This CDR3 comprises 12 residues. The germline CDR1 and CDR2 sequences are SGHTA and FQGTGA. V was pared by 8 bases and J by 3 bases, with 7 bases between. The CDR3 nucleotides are TGTGCCAGCGGAGGGGACACCGGGGAGCTGTTTTTT. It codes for CASGGDTGELFF.

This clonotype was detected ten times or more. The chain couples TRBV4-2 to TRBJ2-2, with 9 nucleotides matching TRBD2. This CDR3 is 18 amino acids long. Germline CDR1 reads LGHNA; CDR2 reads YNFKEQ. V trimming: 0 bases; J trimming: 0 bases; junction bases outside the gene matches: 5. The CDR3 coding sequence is TGTGCCAGCAGCCAAGATTCTAGCGGGGAGGCGAACACCGGGGAGCTGTTTTTT. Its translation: CASSQDSSGEANTGELFF.

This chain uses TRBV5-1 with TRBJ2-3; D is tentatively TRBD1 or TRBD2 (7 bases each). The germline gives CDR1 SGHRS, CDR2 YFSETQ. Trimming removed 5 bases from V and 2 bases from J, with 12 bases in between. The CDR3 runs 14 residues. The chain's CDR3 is CASSAGGATDTQYF. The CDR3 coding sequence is TGCGCCAGCAGTGCAGGGGGGGCCACAGATACGCAGTATTTT.